Shown below are 19 T cell receptor beta chains from a single sample sequenced in a study of blood T cell repertoires in COVID-19. The protocol was immunoSEQ multiplex PCR, while the TCRdb copy is restricted to in-frame clones and leaves out a portion. The table lists fewer than 400,000 clones, 85% of them singletons. The sequencing sample was made of peripheral blood. These receptors were collected from a woman aged 18-29 years with acute or convalescent COVID-19.

This chain connects TRBV19 to TRBJ2-7; TRBD1 is a possible D gene (7 bases). The V gene lost 8 bases and the J gene lost 7 bases, with 15 bases spanning the gap. CDR1 and CDR2 (germline): LNHDA, SQIVND (reference sequence). The CDR3 runs to 12 residues. The CDR3 region is CASRGPGGEQYF. DNA of the CDR3: TGTGCCAGTCGCGGGCCAGGGGGGGAGCAGTACTTC.

This sequence joins TRBV27 and TRBJ1-6, with D possibly matching TRBD1 (6 bases). The CDR3 totals 14 residues. The V and J ends lost 2 bases and 9 bases respectively, with 11 bases between them. Germline CDR1 reads MNHEY; CDR2 reads SMNVEV (reference sequence). CDR3 protein: CASSLGGAGSPLHF. The CDR3 DNA follows: TGTGCCAGCAGTTTAGGGGGGGCAGGTTCACCCCTCCACTTT.

The V gene is TRBV27, the J gene TRBJ2-7; 10 positions agree with TRBD1. The CDR3 sequence is 16 residues long. With 0 bases clipped from V and 0 bases from J, the junction kept 2 bases outside the gene matches. CDR1 and CDR2 from the germline V gene are MNHEY and SMNVEV (reference sequence). The CDR3 DNA sequence: TGTGCCAGCAGTTTATCGAGACAGGGGGCCTCCTACGAGCAGTACTTC. It translates to CASSLSRQGASYEQYF.

The chain uses TRBV7-9 and TRBJ2-5; 9 nucleotides match TRBD2. The ends lost 2 bases at V and 5 bases at J; junction bases unmatched: 15. CDR1 and CDR2 from the germline V gene are SEHNR and FQNEAQ (reference sequence). This CDR3 spans 18 amino acids. DNA for the CDR3: TGTGCCAGCAGCTTAAAGATTTTGGCGGGGGGGCTCGAGGAGACCCAGTACTTC. The encoded protein is CASSLKILAGGLEETQYF.

This rearrangement joins TRBV4-1 to TRBJ2-7, with TRBD1 matching over 8 bases. Trimming took 1 base from V and 7 from J; bases not matched to a gene: 9. Germline CDR1 is MGHRA and CDR2 is YSYEKL. This CDR3 region has 15 residues. The chain's CDR3 is CASSQAPGQGGEQYF. CDR3 DNA sequence: TGCGCCAGCAGCCAAGCCCCCGGACAGGGTGGGGAGCAGTACTTC.

The V call is TRBV24-1, the J call TRBJ2-3; TRBD2 might be the D (6 bases). Germline V lookup: CDR1 KGHDR, CDR2 SFDVKD. The CDR3 is 14 amino acids. V lost 9 bases to trimming and J lost 0 bases, with 12 bases between them. This chain's CDR3 is CATGGGVSTDTQYF. For the CDR3, the DNA is TGTGCCACCGGTGGCGGGGTTAGCACAGATACGCAGTATTTT.

The rearrangement uses TRBV5-1 and TRBJ2-6; 10 bases agree with TRBD1. Looked up from germline, CDR1 is SGHRS and CDR2 is YFSETQ. The CDR3 runs to 18 residues. V dropped 4 bases and J dropped 0; count of bases not matched to a gene: 7. The CDR3 DNA reads TGCGCCAGCAGCGCCGGACAGGGGGGCCTCTCTGGGGCCAACGTCCTGACTTTC. Its protein product is CASSAGQGGLSGANVLTF.

J is TRBJ2-6 and V is TRBV5-4; 9 nucleotides match TRBD1. The germline V gene encodes CDR1 SGHNT and CDR2 YYREEE (reference sequence). The CDR3 has 17 amino acids. V was clipped by 5 bases and J by 0 bases; unmatched bases: 6. CDR3 in DNA: TGTGCCAGCAGGAACAGGGGGCTCAACTCTGGGGCCAACGTCCTGACTTTC. Its protein product is CASRNRGLNSGANVLTF.

V and J are TRBV6-5 and TRBJ1-6; D unresolved. The germline gives CDR1 MNHEY, CDR2 SVGAGI. Trimming removed 5 bases at V and 8 bases at J, with 13 bases between. The CDR3 has 14 residues. For the CDR3, the DNA is TGTGCCAGCAGTCTAGCGTCAAGGGATTCACCCCTCCACTTT. Its translation: CASSLASRDSPLHF.

This sequence joins TRBV5-6 and TRBJ2-1; no firm D call. V shed 0 bases and J shed 6 bases, with 7 bases lying between them. Germline V lookup: CDR1 SGHDT, CDR2 YYEEEE. CDR3 length equals 13 residues. CDR3 region: CASSLANTNEQFF. The CDR3 bases are TGTGCCAGCAGCTTGGCCAACACCAATGAGCAGTTCTTC.

The chain employs TRBV5-1 and TRBJ2-7; D perhaps matches TRBD2 (7 bases). The germline V gene encodes CDR1 SGHRS and CDR2 YFSETQ. Trimming took off 4 bases at V and 6 bases at J, with 17 bases between the two ends. The CDR3 has 14 amino acids. The CDR3 here is CASSGEGGAGEQYF. In nucleotides, the CDR3 is TGCGCCAGCAGCGGGGAAGGGGGGGCTGGCGAGCAGTACTTC.

The V call is TRBV4-2, the J call TRBJ2-2, with 13 bases fitting TRBD2. The CDR3 contains 14 residues. V was clipped by 8 bases and J by 3 bases; unmatched bases: 0. Germline CDR1 reads LGHNA; CDR2 reads YNFKEQ. The CDR3 DNA reads as TGTGCCAGCGGACTAGCGGGAGACACCGGGGAGCTGTTTTTT. Its protein is CASGLAGDTGELFF.

This clone was observed many times. The chain is built from TRBV11-1 and TRBJ1-3; 8 bases agree with TRBD1. The CDR3 consists of 13 residues. In germline, CDR1 is SGHAT, CDR2 FQDESV (reference sequence). Trimming at V came to 10 bases and at J to 2 bases, leaving 4 bases not matched to a gene. CDR3 coding DNA: TGTGCCACCGCGACAGGGGCTGGAAACACCATATATTTT. Encoded protein: CATATGAGNTIYF.

This rearrangement joins TRBV2 to TRBJ1-2; a possible D gene is TRBD1 (5 bases). From germline, CDR1 is SNHLY and CDR2 FYNNEI. Between the trimmed V and J ends, which lost 7 bases and 7 bases, there was a span of 19 bases. The CDR3 contains 14 residues. The CDR3 loop reads CASNIGGGISGYTF. In DNA form, the CDR3 reads TGTGCCAGCAATATTGGGGGGGGAATCAGTGGCTACACCTTC.

This chain connects TRBV15 to TRBJ2-5, with a tentative D call TRBD2 (5 bases). The V gene's germline CDR1 is LNHNV and CDR2 YYDKDF (reference sequence). This CDR3 is 17 amino acids long. V gave up 8 bases and J gave up 1 base, with 23 bases separating them. DNA of the CDR3: TGTGCCACCGCAACCTCGGCGGTAGCGAGAGTCCAAGAGACCCAGTACTTC. It translates to CATATSAVARVQETQYF.

This chain joins TRBV12-1 and TRBJ2-3; the table calls TRBD1, which could not be checked here. TRBV12-1 is shown as a pseudogene. CDR3 length: 15 residues. The CDR3 bases are TGTGCCAGCAGGTCGGACAGGGTTTATACAGATACGCAGTATTTT. It is translated as CASRSDRVYTDTQYF.

This clone has just one count. The rearrangement joins TRBV6-5 to TRBJ2-7; possibly TRBD2 for D (5 bases). The CDR3 consists of 15 residues. Germline V CDR1 and CDR2: MNHEY, SVGAGI. The V and J ends lost 7 bases and 5 bases respectively, with 21 bases between them. The CDR3 nucleotides read TGTGCCAGCATCGAAATCGAGGGCCTTGGGAACGAGCAGTACTTC. Translated, it gives CASIEIEGLGNEQYF.

The chain has TRBV12-3 or TRBV12-4 and TRBJ1-1, with D perhaps TRBD1 (6 bases). CDR3 length: 13 amino acids. Trimming pared 2 bases from V and 4 bases from J, leaving 8 bases between. CDR3 sequence (DNA): TGTGCCAGCAGTTTATCAGGGGTCACTGAAGCTTTCTTT. Protein sequence: CASSLSGVTEAFF.

A few counts support this clone. The chain combines TRBV29-1 with TRBJ1-1; 7 nucleotides agree with TRBD1. V dropped 4 bases and J dropped 0; count of bases not matched to a gene: 14. The length of the CDR3 is 17 residues. Germline V lookup: CDR1 SQVTM, CDR2 ANQGSEA. The CDR3 nucleotides read TGCAGCGTTGGAGCGACAGGGACCCCGAGAATGAACACTGAAGCTTTCTTT. The encoded protein is CSVGATGTPRMNTEAFF.